These T cell receptor beta chains were read from a single sample in a study of patients and donors after allogeneic stem cell transplantation. Via MiXCR, TCRdb re-called the RT-PCR reads, giving one row per CDR3 protein. Among around 150,000 distinct CDR3 sequences, over 35% were seen once, and the ten largest hold 40% to 55%. The material sequenced was blood, either unsorted or a sorted T cell fraction (not recorded which). The receptors here all came from a human donor who was either an allogeneic HSCT recipient or a stem cell or donor lymphocyte infusion donor (not recorded which). It is not recorded whose cells these are; they may come from a transplant donor. Each CDR3 is given with its conserved first and last residue. A D gene is named only where the DNA matches it firmly. Clone sizes are given selectively: once, few, many, or a class where the clone is expanded.

V gene	D gene	clone size	J gene	CDR3 DNA	CDR3 protein
TRBV24-1	.	.	TRBJ1-5	TGTGCCACCAGTGACTCCTCGGTAGGGCCCCAGCATTTT	CATSDSSVGPQHF
TRBV18	.	.	TRBJ1-5	TGTGCCAGCTCCCCCACGGGCAGGGATCAGCAGCCCCAGCATTTT	CASSPTGRDQQPQHF
TRBV12-3/TRBV12-4	TRBD1	few	TRBJ1-2	TGTGCCAGCAGCCCTCGGGGGGACAGTCTTAACTATGGCTACACCTTC	CASSPRGDSLNYGYTF
TRBV5-1	.	.	TRBJ2-3	TGCGCCAGCAGCTCGATAGGGGAATGGACAGATACGCAGTATTTT	CASSSIGEWTDTQYF
TRBV5-1	TRBD2	.	TRBJ2-3	TGCGCCAGCAAGACTAGCGGGGGGACTACTAGCACAGATACGCAGTATTTT	CASKTSGGTTSTDTQYF
TRBV5-1	.	.	TRBJ1-1	TGCGCCAGCACCCGTGGAGGGTTCGGGGGGAACACTGAAGCTTTCTTT	CASTRGGFGGNTEAFF
TRBV5-1	.	many	TRBJ1-4	TGCGCCAGCAGCTTGCCGGGACCTAATGAAAAACTGTTTTTT	CASSLPGPNEKLFF
TRBV20-1	TRBD1	.	TRBJ1-6	TGCAGTGCTAGAGTCAGGGGGGGCGTCAATAATTCACCCCTCCACTTT	CSARVRGGVNNSPLHF
TRBV9	.	.	TRBJ1-3	TGTGCCAGCAGCGTAGGGTTAGGGTACCCTGGAAACACCATATATTTT	CASSVGLGYPGNTIYF
TRBV12-3/TRBV12-4	TRBD1	.	TRBJ1-3	TGTGCCAGCAGTTCGACAGGGGGCTCTGGAAACACCATATATTTT	CASSSTGGSGNTIYF
TRBV9	.	.	TRBJ1-5	TGTGCCAGCAGCCTAGGGGGTCGCCAGCCCCAGCATTTT	CASSLGGRQPQHF
TRBV27	TRBD1	.	TRBJ1-6	TGTGCCAGCAGCCCTATTTCCGGACAGGGAGGCAATTCACCCCTCCACTTT	CASSPISGQGGNSPLHF
TRBV20-1	TRBD2	.	TRBJ2-2	TGCAGTGCTAGACTAGCGGGCCCAAGAGGGGAGCTGTTTTTT	CSARLAGPRGELFF
TRBV24-1	.	.	TRBJ1-2	TGTGCCACCAGTGCTGGAGGCCTAGCCTCTGGCTACACCTTC	CATSAGGLASGYTF
TRBV7-6	TRBD1	few	TRBJ1-1	TGTGCCAGCAGACAAAACAGGGGTGGTGAAGCTTTCTTT	CASRQNRGGEAFF
TRBV7-2	.	.	TRBJ1-1	TGTGCCAGCAGCTTAGATCAGCCATTTGAAGCTTTCTTT	CASSLDQPFEAFF
TRBV12-3/TRBV12-4	.	few	TRBJ2-1	TGTGCCAGCAGCACTTTGTTGGGACGGGGGTACAATGAGCAGTTCTTC	CASSTLLGRGYNEQFF
TRBV20-1	.	.	TRBJ1-1	TGCAGTGCACGCACGATGAACACTGAAGCTTTCTTT	CSARTMNTEAFF
TRBV4-2	.	.	TRBJ1-1	TGTGCCAGCAGCCAAGCGGGGTTGGACACTGAAGCTTTCTTT	CASSQAGLDTEAFF
TRBV6-5	.	.	TRBJ2-2	TGTGCCAGCAAGGGTATCCAGGGTGTAGAAACCGGGGAGCTGTTTTTT	CASKGIQGVETGELFF
TRBV6-2/TRBV6-3	.	.	TRBJ1-5	TGTGCCAGCAGTTACGGGGAACTCTATCAGCCCCAGCATTTT	CASSYGELYQPQHF
TRBV12-3/TRBV12-4	.	.	TRBJ2-1	TGTGCCAGCACCCCATGGACTCACGGGGGTGAGCAGTTCTTC	CASTPWTHGGEQFF
TRBV5-1	.	many	TRBJ1-2	TGCGCCAGCAGCTTCGAGGGCTATGGCTACACCTTC	CASSFEGYGYTF
TRBV27	.	.	TRBJ1-5	TGTGCCAGCAGTTCCCGGACTTATCAGCCCCAGCATTTT	CASSSRTYQPQHF
TRBV12-3/TRBV12-4	TRBD2	.	TRBJ2-3	TGTGCCAGCAGATCGACTAGCGGGGGTAGCACAGATACGCAGTATTTT	CASRSTSGGSTDTQYF
TRBV20-1	.	.	TRBJ1-5	TGCAGTGCTAGAGATGAGCAGGGGAGGCAGCCCCAGCATTTT	CSARDEQGRQPQHF
TRBV12-3/TRBV12-4	.	few	TRBJ1-2	TGTGCCAGCAATCCCACCGGGACCCAAGGAGGCTACACCTTC	CASNPTGTQGGYTF
TRBV20-1	.	many	TRBJ1-4	TGCAGTGCCATGCCCCCTGCAACTAATGAAAAACTGTTTTTT	CSAMPPATNEKLFF
TRBV11-2	.	.	TRBJ1-3	TGTGCCAGCAGCTTTGCTGACATGATCTCTGGAAACACCATATATTTT	CASSFADMISGNTIYF
TRBV28	.	.	TRBJ2-5	TGTGCCAGCAGGGAGAAGGGTCTTGTCCTGGAGACCCAGTACTTC	CASREKGLVLETQYF
TRBV9	TRBD2	few	TRBJ2-3	TGTGCCAGCAGCGCGGCCGGGACTACTAGCACAGATACGCAGTATTTT	CASSAAGTTSTDTQYF
TRBV28	.	few	TRBJ1-6	TGTGCCAGCAGTGGGGGCAGTTCCTATAATTCACCCCTCCACTTT	CASSGGSSYNSPLHF
TRBV20-1	.	.	TRBJ2-7	TGCAGTGCTAGAGATAGGCTCAAAGGGCCCTACGAGCAGTACTTC	CSARDRLKGPYEQYF